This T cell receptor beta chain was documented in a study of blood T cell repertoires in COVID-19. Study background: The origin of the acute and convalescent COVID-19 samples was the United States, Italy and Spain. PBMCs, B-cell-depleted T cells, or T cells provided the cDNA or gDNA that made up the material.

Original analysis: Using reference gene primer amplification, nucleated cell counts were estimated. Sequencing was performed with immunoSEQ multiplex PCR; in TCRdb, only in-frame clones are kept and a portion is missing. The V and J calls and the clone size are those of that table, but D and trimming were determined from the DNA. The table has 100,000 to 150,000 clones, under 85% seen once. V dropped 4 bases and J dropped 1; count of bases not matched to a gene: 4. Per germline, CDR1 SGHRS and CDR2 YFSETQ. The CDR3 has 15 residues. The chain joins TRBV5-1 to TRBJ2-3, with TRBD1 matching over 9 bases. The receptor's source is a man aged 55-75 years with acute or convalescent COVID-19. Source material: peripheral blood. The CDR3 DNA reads TGCGCCAGCAGCCCGAGGGACAGGGGCACAGATACGCAGTATTTT. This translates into CASSPRDRGTDTQYF.